A selection of T cell receptor beta chains follows, all from one sample in a study of blood T cell repertoires in COVID-19. The repertoire was sequenced with immunoSEQ multiplex PCR; TCRdb's copy has only in-frame clones and lacks some. This sample has roughly 210,000 clones; 88% occur once, and the top ten carry over 1.5%. The sample taken for sequencing was peripheral blood. The source is a man between 65 and 85 years old with acute or convalescent COVID-19. The CDR3 runs from the conserved cysteine through the conserved F or W. D genes are given only for firm matches. Clone sizes are given selectively: once, few, many, or a class where the clone is expanded.

abundance: -; v_gene: TRBV29-1; d_gene: TRBD2; j_gene: TRBJ2-1; CDR3nt: TGCAGCGTTGTCGTACACCGGGTAGCGGGAGACTATGAGCAGTTCTTC; CDR3aa: CSVVVHRVAGDYEQFF
abundance: -; v_gene: TRBV4-2; d_gene: TRBD2; j_gene: TRBJ2-1; CDR3nt: TGTGCCAGCAGCCAAGATCTAAGCGGGAGGGCCAATGAGCAGTTCTTC; CDR3aa: CASSQDLSGRANEQFF
abundance: -; v_gene: TRBV2; d_gene: -; j_gene: TRBJ2-2; CDR3nt: TGTGCCAGCACGGGCGGGATGAACACCGGGGAGCTGTTTTTT; CDR3aa: CASTGGMNTGELFF
abundance: -; v_gene: TRBV10-3; d_gene: TRBD2; j_gene: TRBJ2-1; CDR3nt: TGTGCCATCAGAAGGGGGACTAGCGGGAGTCCTTACAATGAGCAGTTCTTC; CDR3aa: CAIRRGTSGSPYNEQFF
abundance: -; v_gene: TRBV7-8; d_gene: TRBD1; j_gene: TRBJ1-5; CDR3nt: TGTGCCAGCAGCCGGACAGGGGGCAGGAACTTCGGGAATCAGCCCCAGCATTTT; CDR3aa: CASSRTGGRNFGNQPQHF
abundance: -; v_gene: TRBV24-1; d_gene: TRBD2; j_gene: TRBJ2-5; CDR3nt: TGTGCCACTACCGCTAGCGGACGAGAGACCCAGTACTTC; CDR3aa: CATTASGRETQYF
abundance: -; v_gene: TRBV7-9; d_gene: -; j_gene: TRBJ2-3; CDR3nt: TGTGCCAGCAGCCCCTCGACGACACCGATTTACACAGATACGCAGTATTTT; CDR3aa: CASSPSTTPIYTDTQYF
abundance: -; v_gene: TRBV5-6; d_gene: -; j_gene: TRBJ2-2; CDR3nt: TGTGCCAGCAGCCATTGGGGGCGCAACACCGGGGAGCTGTTTTTT; CDR3aa: CASSHWGRNTGELFF
abundance: -; v_gene: TRBV28; d_gene: -; j_gene: TRBJ1-5; CDR3nt: TGTGCCAGCAGTCTGGGGGGTCAGGGTAGCAATCAGCCCCAGCATTTT; CDR3aa: CASSLGGQGSNQPQHF
abundance: -; v_gene: TRBV27; d_gene: TRBD1; j_gene: TRBJ2-7; CDR3nt: TGTGCCAGCAGTCTATACAGGGGGGACTACGAGCAGTACTTC; CDR3aa: CASSLYRGDYEQYF
abundance: once; v_gene: TRBV19; d_gene: TRBD2; j_gene: TRBJ2-1; CDR3nt: TGTGCCAGTTGCCCGGGACTAGCGGGAGGTTACAATGAGCAGTTCTTC; CDR3aa: CASCPGLAGGYNEQFF
abundance: -; v_gene: TRBV21-1; d_gene: -; j_gene: TRBJ2-2; CDR3nt: TGTGCCAGCAGCAAGCAGGGGGCCCCGCGTCCCACCGGGGAGCTGTTTTTT; CDR3aa: CASSKQGAPRPTGELFF
abundance: -; v_gene: TRBV3-1/TRBV3-2; d_gene: TRBD2; j_gene: TRBJ2-1; CDR3nt: TGTGCCAGCAGCAACAGGAGACTAGCGGGAGGGTACAATGAGCAGTTCTTC; CDR3aa: CASSNRRLAGGYNEQFF
abundance: -; v_gene: TRBV5-1; d_gene: -; j_gene: TRBJ2-5; CDR3nt: TGCGCCAGCAGCTTGGAAGGTGGGGGCGGACAAGAGACCCAGTACTTC; CDR3aa: CASSLEGGGGQETQYF
abundance: -; v_gene: TRBV19; d_gene: TRBD1; j_gene: TRBJ2-1; CDR3nt: TGTGCCAGTACGGATTCAGGGGGAGTCTACAATGAGCAGTTCTTC; CDR3aa: CASTDSGGVYNEQFF
abundance: once; v_gene: TRBV5-1; d_gene: TRBD2; j_gene: TRBJ2-3; CDR3nt: TGCGCCAGCAGCTTGGAGGGCGGGAGGGCCACAGATACGCAGTATTTT; CDR3aa: CASSLEGGRATDTQYF
abundance: -; v_gene: TRBV11-2; d_gene: -; j_gene: TRBJ2-5; CDR3nt: TGTGCCTCGAGGCAGCCCAGTGAGACCCAGTACTTC; CDR3aa: CASRQPSETQYF
abundance: -; v_gene: TRBV7-2; d_gene: TRBD2; j_gene: TRBJ2-5; CDR3nt: TGTGCCAGCAGCTTAGTCCCTAGCGGGAGCAGGGAGACCCAGTACTTC; CDR3aa: CASSLVPSGSRETQYF
abundance: -; v_gene: TRBV10-3; d_gene: -; j_gene: TRBJ1-2; CDR3nt: TGTGCCATCAGTACACCCCGGGACACTCCCTATGGCTACACCTTC; CDR3aa: CAISTPRDTPYGYTF
abundance: -; v_gene: TRBV9; d_gene: -; j_gene: TRBJ2-7; CDR3nt: TGTGCCAGCAGCGTTGGCCATAACTACGAGCAGTACTTC; CDR3aa: CASSVGHNYEQYF
abundance: few; v_gene: TRBV9; d_gene: TRBD1; j_gene: TRBJ2-2; CDR3nt: TGTGCCAGCAGCGTTAGGACAGGGGTTAACACCGGGGAGCTGTTTTTT; CDR3aa: CASSVRTGVNTGELFF
abundance: once; v_gene: TRBV6-5; d_gene: -; j_gene: TRBJ1-1; CDR3nt: TGTGCCAGCAGTTACTCGGGCAGTGAAGCTTTCTTT; CDR3aa: CASSYSGSEAFF
abundance: -; v_gene: TRBV10-3; d_gene: TRBD2; j_gene: TRBJ2-3; CDR3nt: TGTGCCAGCGGGACTAGCGGGGCTAGCACAGATACGCAGTATTTT; CDR3aa: CASGTSGASTDTQYF
abundance: -; v_gene: TRBV19; d_gene: TRBD2; j_gene: TRBJ2-1; CDR3nt: TGTGCCAGTAGTATAGTCAGGACTAGCGGGAACAATGAGCAGTTCTTC; CDR3aa: CASSIVRTSGNNEQFF
abundance: -; v_gene: TRBV5-5; d_gene: TRBD1; j_gene: TRBJ2-1; CDR3nt: TGTGCCAGCAGCTTGAGTGGGACAGGGTACAATGAGCAGTTCTTC; CDR3aa: CASSLSGTGYNEQFF
abundance: -; v_gene: TRBV6-5; d_gene: -; j_gene: TRBJ2-1; CDR3nt: TGTGCCAGCAGTTCGCGGCAGGGTATTTATGAGCAGTTCTTC; CDR3aa: CASSSRQGIYEQFF
abundance: -; v_gene: TRBV3-1/TRBV3-2; d_gene: -; j_gene: TRBJ1-5; CDR3nt: TGTGCCAGCAGCCAAACAGGAAGTAATCAGCCCCAGCATTTT; CDR3aa: CASSQTGSNQPQHF
abundance: -; v_gene: TRBV25-1; d_gene: -; j_gene: TRBJ2-1; CDR3nt: TGTGCCAGCAGTGAATTGGGCAGGCAGAACTACAATGAGCAGTTCTTC; CDR3aa: CASSELGRQNYNEQFF
abundance: -; v_gene: TRBV7-9; d_gene: TRBD2; j_gene: TRBJ2-7; CDR3nt: TGTGCCAGCAGCCGCCGGGGACTAGGGGACGAGCAGTACTTC; CDR3aa: CASSRRGLGDEQYF
abundance: once; v_gene: TRBV2; d_gene: TRBD1; j_gene: TRBJ2-3; CDR3nt: TGTGCCAGCAGGCAGACAGGGCCTAGCACAGATACGCAGTATTTT; CDR3aa: CASRQTGPSTDTQYF
abundance: -; v_gene: TRBV19; d_gene: -; j_gene: TRBJ1-3; CDR3nt: TGTGCCAGTAGTATAGCCTCGGCTGGAAACACCATATATTTT; CDR3aa: CASSIASAGNTIYF
abundance: -; v_gene: TRBV30; d_gene: TRBD1; j_gene: TRBJ2-7; CDR3nt: TGTGCCTGGAGCATCACAGGGGGTCTGAACGAGCAGTACTTC; CDR3aa: CAWSITGGLNEQYF
abundance: few; v_gene: TRBV6-1; d_gene: -; j_gene: TRBJ2-3; CDR3nt: TGTGCCAGCAGTGAGGGCACCACAGATACGCAGTATTTT; CDR3aa: CASSEGTTDTQYF
abundance: few; v_gene: TRBV10-3; d_gene: -; j_gene: TRBJ2-7; CDR3nt: TGTGCCATCAGTGAGTCCCCAGGGTTGAACGAGCAGTACTTC; CDR3aa: CAISESPGLNEQYF
abundance: -; v_gene: TRBV5-6; d_gene: TRBD1; j_gene: TRBJ2-5; CDR3nt: TGTGCCAGCAGTCTGACAGGGGGCGTTGAGACCCAGTACTTC; CDR3aa: CASSLTGGVETQYF
abundance: -; v_gene: TRBV19; d_gene: TRBD2; j_gene: TRBJ2-1; CDR3nt: TGTGCCAGTAGTGGGGCTTTTCGACAGCGGGAGATCCACAATGAGCAGTTCTTC; CDR3aa: CASSGAFRQREIHNEQFF
abundance: -; v_gene: TRBV9; d_gene: TRBD2; j_gene: TRBJ2-5; CDR3nt: TGTGCCAGCAGCGTAGGTGGGGCTGGGGAGGGGACCCAGTACTTC; CDR3aa: CASSVGGAGEGTQYF
abundance: -; v_gene: TRBV2; d_gene: -; j_gene: TRBJ2-5; CDR3nt: TGTGCCAGCAGAACTACTAGTACTGAGACCCAGTACTTC; CDR3aa: CASRTTSTETQYF
abundance: few; v_gene: TRBV19; d_gene: TRBD1; j_gene: TRBJ2-5; CDR3nt: TGTGCCAGTAGTATGTACACAGGGGGAGATCAAGAGACCCAGTACTTC; CDR3aa: CASSMYTGGDQETQYF
abundance: -; v_gene: TRBV2; d_gene: TRBD1; j_gene: TRBJ1-5; CDR3nt: TGTGCCAGCAACGGACAGGGGAGCAATCAGCCCCAGCATTTT; CDR3aa: CASNGQGSNQPQHF
abundance: few; v_gene: TRBV5-4; d_gene: TRBD1; j_gene: TRBJ2-7; CDR3nt: TGTGCCAGCAGCACTTCGACAGGGGTATGGGACGAGCAGTACTTC; CDR3aa: CASSTSTGVWDEQYF
abundance: -; v_gene: TRBV6-5; d_gene: TRBD1; j_gene: TRBJ2-3; CDR3nt: TGTGCCAGCACTGGGACAGGCCCCGCAGATCCGCAGTATTTT; CDR3aa: CASTGTGPADPQYF
abundance: -; v_gene: TRBV7-2; d_gene: -; j_gene: TRBJ2-5; CDR3nt: TGTGCCAGCAGCTTAGCGGGGACAACCCCGGCAGAGACCCAGTACTTC; CDR3aa: CASSLAGTTPAETQYF
abundance: -; v_gene: TRBV5-1; d_gene: -; j_gene: TRBJ1-3; CDR3nt: TGCGCCAGCAGCTTGGGGAGCCTAATATCGGGAAACACCATATATTTT; CDR3aa: CASSLGSLISGNTIYF
abundance: -; v_gene: TRBV4-2; d_gene: -; j_gene: TRBJ1-3; CDR3nt: TGTGCCAGCAGCCAAGATCGTGGGCAGGGAAACACCATATATTTT; CDR3aa: CASSQDRGQGNTIYF
abundance: -; v_gene: TRBV7-9; d_gene: TRBD1; j_gene: TRBJ1-1; CDR3nt: TGTGCCAGCAGCTCTGGACAGGGACCAGCTTTCTTT; CDR3aa: CASSSGQGPAFF
abundance: -; v_gene: TRBV18; d_gene: -; j_gene: TRBJ1-1; CDR3nt: TGTGCCAGCTCACCACCCTTGCAGGGGATGAACACTGAAGCTTTCTTT; CDR3aa: CASSPPLQGMNTEAFF
abundance: -; v_gene: TRBV19; d_gene: TRBD1; j_gene: TRBJ1-4; CDR3nt: TGTGCCAGTAGTACAACACAGGGGGGAGAAAAACTGTTTTTT; CDR3aa: CASSTTQGGEKLFF
abundance: -; v_gene: TRBV10-2; d_gene: TRBD2; j_gene: TRBJ2-1; CDR3nt: TGCGCCAGCAGCCCTAGCGGGAGGGCCTGGGGGAATGAGCAGTTCTTC; CDR3aa: CASSPSGRAWGNEQFF
abundance: -; v_gene: TRBV6-2/TRBV6-3; d_gene: TRBD2; j_gene: TRBJ2-4; CDR3nt: TGTGCCAGCAGTCCCCTAGCGGGAGCTTCGGGAGGAAACATTCAGTACTTC; CDR3aa: CASSPLAGASGGNIQYF
abundance: -; v_gene: TRBV19; d_gene: TRBD1; j_gene: TRBJ2-2; CDR3nt: TGTGCCAGTAGTATGGAAGACAGGGTCACCGGGGAGCTGTTTTTT; CDR3aa: CASSMEDRVTGELFF
abundance: -; v_gene: TRBV5-1; d_gene: -; j_gene: TRBJ1-2; CDR3nt: TGCGCCAGCAGCTTAGGAGCGGAAGGGCTTGGCTACACCTTC; CDR3aa: CASSLGAEGLGYTF